This entry lists 21 T cell receptor beta chains sequenced from one sample in a study of response to subunit inactivated influenza vaccine. TCRdb reprocessed the RT-PCR reads with MiXCR, giving one entry per CDR3 protein. The data contain more than 500,000 distinct CDR3 sequences, about 11% of them singletons. This sample also appeared in a second study, on T cells expressing NK-cell markers. That publication notes: TCR beta cDNA was made by 5'RACE template switching with UMIs.

The sample was PBMCs from blood, taken on the day of vaccination. The receptors derive from a man between 45 and 60 years old who received an inactivated influenza vaccine.

The chain has TRBV25-1 and TRBJ1-4; 9 bases agree with TRBD1. Germline V gives CDR1 MGHDK, CDR2 SYGVNS. The CDR3 runs to 16 residues. V lost 3 bases, J lost 3 bases, and 5 bases stayed unmatched. The CDR3 region has the DNA TGTGCCAGCAGTGACCCCGGACAGGGGTCTAATGAAAAACTGTTTTTT. This translates into CASSDPGQGSNEKLFF.

This clonotype was counted a few times. The chain couples TRBV4-3 to TRBJ2-7, with a possible D match to TRBD1 (6 bases). The ends were cut back, 5 bases at V and 0 bases at J, with 17 bases in the middle. This CDR3 comprises 16 residues. CDR1 is LGHNA and CDR2 is YSLEER in the germline V gene. The CDR3 protein is CASSESIGQSSYEQYF. In DNA, the CDR3 is TGCGCCAGCAGCGAATCTATCGGACAGTCCTCCTACGAGCAGTACTTC.

This clonotype was detected many times. This chain links TRBV12-3 or TRBV12-4 with TRBJ1-2; D remains ambiguous. Trimming removed 3 bases from V and 2 bases from J, with 7 bases in between. CDR3 length: 13 amino acids. The CDR3 spells CASSFGQNYGYTF. CDR3 sequence (DNA): TGTGCCAGCAGTTTCGGTCAGAACTATGGCTACACCTTC.

This clonotype has more than one count but fewer than ten. The chain carries TRBV5-1 and TRBJ2-7; 7 bases line up with TRBD1. Trimming took 4 bases from V and 4 from J; bases not matched to a gene: 11. Germline CDR1 and CDR2: SGHRS and YFSETQ. CDR3 length equals 15 residues. The CDR3 DNA reads as TGCGCCAGCAGCATCGGGACAGCCGGAGCTTACGAGCAGTACTTC. It specifies CASSIGTAGAYEQYF.

This clonotype turned up a few times. The chain recombines TRBV28 with TRBJ2-5; a possible D gene is TRBD2 (5 bases). Germline-derived CDR1 and CDR2 are MDHEN and SYDVKM. V shed 3 bases and J shed 5 bases, with 16 bases lying between them. The length of the CDR3 is 15 residues. CDR3: CASSLAIHPGETQYF. The CDR3 DNA reads as TGTGCCAGCAGTTTGGCTATACACCCGGGGGAGACCCAGTACTTC.

This chain uses TRBV6-2 or TRBV6-3 with TRBJ2-7; D possibly corresponds to TRBD2 (5 bases). The CDR3 runs to 11 residues. The germline V and J ends were trimmed by 7 bases and 3 bases, with 7 bases remaining between them. The V gene's germline CDR1 is MNHEY and CDR2 SVGEGT. Written as DNA, the CDR3 is TGTGCCAGCATGGCGGGCTACGAGCAGTACTTC. This codes for CASMAGYEQYF.

This clonotype has a count of ten or more. V usage is TRBV15 and J usage is TRBJ2-1; 9 nucleotides agree with TRBD2. Trimming removed 8 bases from V and 7 bases from J; junction bases left unmatched: 24. The CDR3 loop spans 19 amino acids. Germline values: CDR1 LNHNV, CDR2 YYDKDF (reference sequence). The CDR3 here is CATRSSPGLATYSWNEQFF. CDR3 coding DNA: TGTGCCACCCGAAGCTCACCCGGACTAGCGACTTACTCGTGGAATGAGCAGTTCTTC. Filled out from reference TRBV15 and TRBJ2-1, the complete variable domain reads DAMVIQNPRYQVTQFGKPVTLSCSQTLNHNVMYWYQQKSSQAPKLLFHYYDKDFNNEADTPDNFQSRRPNTSFCFLDIRSPGLGDTAMYLCATRSSPGLATYSWNEQFFGPGTRLTVL.

The chain joins TRBV18 to TRBJ1-2, with 8 nucleotides matching TRBD1. The CDR3 loop spans 14 amino acids. Germline CDR1 reads KGHSH; CDR2 reads LQKENI. Germline trimming cut 3 bases from V and 4 bases from J; bases unmatched to any gene: 4. Written as DNA, the CDR3 is TGTGCCAGCTCACCGGCGACAGGGGTCTATGGCTACACCTTC. Residues: CASSPATGVYGYTF.

The chain joins TRBV5-1 to TRBJ2-7; tentative D call: TRBD1 (6 bases). CDR1 is SGHRS, CDR2 YFSETQ, per germline. The CDR3 is 14 amino acids. V was trimmed by 0 bases and J by 3 bases, leaving 10 bases between them. The CDR3 coding sequence is TGCGCCAGCAGCTTGGGGGGACAACTCTACGAGCAGTACTTC. Amino acid sequence: CASSLGGQLYEQYF.

The table lists this clonotype with a few counts. The chain is built from TRBV12-3 or TRBV12-4 and TRBJ1-2, with D unclear. The CDR3 totals 14 residues. Trimming took 5 bases from V and 2 from J, leaving 12 bases between them. For the CDR3, the DNA is TGTGCCAGCAGTGCCCGGACTTTAAACTATGGCTACACCTTC. Translation gives CASSARTLNYGYTF.

This clonotype was picked up a small number of times. This chain connects TRBV11-2 to TRBJ2-3; 7 nucleotides match TRBD2. The V segment lost 5 bases and the J segment 0 bases; nucleotides outside the gene matches: 14. The germline V gene encodes CDR1 SGHAT and CDR2 FQNNGV. The CDR3 runs to 18 residues. The CDR3 reads CASSLNPPSGLSTDTQYF. The DNA of the CDR3 is TGTGCCAGCAGCCTTAACCCCCCTAGCGGACTGAGCACAGATACGCAGTATTTT.

This clonotype has just a few counts. This chain connects TRBV18 to TRBJ2-1, with TRBD1 matching over 7 bases. The CDR3 loop spans 17 amino acids. Per the germline V gene, CDR1 is KGHSH and CDR2 is LQKENI. Trimming cost V 0 bases and J 4 bases; bases outside gene matches: 9. This CDR3 is CASSPPFRDRAYNEQFF. In DNA, the CDR3 is TGTGCCAGCTCACCACCTTTTCGTGACAGGGCATACAATGAGCAGTTCTTC.

This clonotype was observed many times. The V call is TRBV7-2, the J call TRBJ2-7; 12 bases fit TRBD1. The length of the CDR3 is 15 residues. Trimming at V came to 5 bases and at J to 4 bases, leaving 6 bases not matched to a gene. CDR1 is SGHTA, CDR2 FQGNSA, per germline. The CDR3 DNA reads TGTGCCAGCAGCCTAGGGACAGGGGGCGGTTACGAGCAGTACTTC. Translated, it gives CASSLGTGGGYEQYF.

This clonotype was counted many times. The J gene is TRBJ2-7, the V gene TRBV6-2 or TRBV6-3; 8 bases match TRBD2. The trim removed 1 base at V and 3 bases at J, leaving 5 bases unmatched. Germline loops: CDR1 MNHEY, CDR2 SVGEGT. The CDR3 has 15 amino acids. The CDR3: CASSYFLAGFYEQYF. CDR3 in DNA: TGTGCCAGCAGTTACTTCCTAGCGGGTTTCTACGAGCAGTACTTC.

At least ten counts were recorded for this clonotype. The J gene is TRBJ2-1, the V gene TRBV5-1, with 10 bases matching TRBD2. Germline V lookup: CDR1 SGHRS, CDR2 YFSETQ. The V segment lost 1 base and the J segment 12 bases; nucleotides outside the gene matches: 10. This CDR3 spans 15 amino acids. CDR3 DNA: TGCGCCAGCAGCTTGTCCAGCGGGGGGGCCGCGAGGCAGTTCTTC. Translation: CASSLSSGGAARQFF.

This clonotype has just a few counts. This chain joins TRBV18 and TRBJ1-5; no reliable D call. The germline V gene has CDR1 KGHSH and CDR2 LQKENI. The CDR3 length is 14 residues. The V end lost 2 bases, the J end lost 10 bases, and 15 bases lay between the germline ends. DNA of the CDR3: TGTGCCAGCTCACCAGATCCCGGGCCCCGACCCCAGCATTTT. Amino acids: CASSPDPGPRPQHF. The full variable domain, in which reference TRBV18 and TRBJ1-5 provide the parts outside the CDR3, is NAGVMQNPRHLVRRRGQEARLRCSPMKGHSHVYWYRQLPEEGLKFMVYLQKENIIDESGMPKERFSAEFPKEGPSILRIQQVVRGDSAAYFCASSPDPGPRPQHFGDGTRLSIL.

Only a few counts were recorded for this clonotype. The genes are TRBV28 and TRBJ2-2, with D hard to call. CDR1 and CDR2 from the germline V gene are MDHEN and SYDVKM. The CDR3 is 16 amino acids. V was cut by 8 bases and J by 1 base, with 17 bases left in between. The CDR3 spells CASALVSGMNTGELFF. For the CDR3, the DNA is TGTGCCAGCGCTCTAGTATCCGGTATGAACACCGGGGAGCTGTTTTTT.

This clonotype has only a few counts. The rearrangement links TRBV30 to TRBJ2-7; D is undetermined. The CDR3 extends over 14 amino acids. Per the germline V gene, CDR1 is GTSNPN and CDR2 is SVGIG (reference sequence). Between the trimmed V and J ends, which lost 3 bases and 0 bases, there was a span of 12 bases. The CDR3 region is CAWRYGSSSYEQYF. Written as DNA, the CDR3 is TGTGCCTGGAGGTATGGAAGTTCCTCCTACGAGCAGTACTTC.

The chain is built from TRBV6-1 and TRBJ2-5; D tentatively fits TRBD1 or TRBD2 (5 bases each). Germline CDR1 and CDR2: MNHNS and SASEGT. V lost 9 bases and J lost 4, with 15 bases in between. There are 13 residues in the CDR3. CDR3 in DNA: TGTGCCAGTACTTGGGACCGAATAGAGACCCAGTACTTC. This sequence encodes CASTWDRIETQYF.

The chain combines TRBV20-1 with TRBJ2-3, with D hard to call. The germline V gene has CDR1 DFQATT and CDR2 SNEGSKA (reference sequence). The CDR3 runs to 14 residues. Trimming took 5 bases from V and 0 from J, leaving 12 bases between them. The CDR3 DNA follows: TGCAGTGCTGGATCAGTGTTTAGCACAGATACGCAGTATTTT. Translating it yields CSAGSVFSTDTQYF.

This clonotype was detected a few times. The gene calls are TRBV4-2 and TRBJ2-5; D is perhaps TRBD2 (5 bases). Looked up from germline, CDR1 is LGHNA and CDR2 is YNFKEQ. The germline V and J ends were trimmed by 1 base and 2 bases, with 11 bases remaining between them. CDR3 length: 15 residues. In DNA, the CDR3 is TGTGCCAGCAGCCAAGGAGGGAGCGGACAAGAGACCCAGTACTTC. Translation: CASSQGGSGQETQYF.